This T cell receptor (beta chain) was identified during a study of blood T cells in healthy people across ages. Donors gave roughly 10 milliliters of peripheral blood apiece. Extracted total RNA amounted to at least 5.5 micrograms for each sample. Concerning this clonotype: What it recognizes is unknown.

Study-wide points: A strong correlation was seen between TCR beta diversity and naive T cell percentage. Across the age range, TCR beta diversity per million T cells fell in a roughly linear way.

The CDR3 has 15 residues. The V end lost 6 bases, the J end lost 0 bases, and 16 bases lay between the germline ends. The germline gives CDR1 DFQATT, CDR2 SNEGSKA (reference sequence). A J-beta primer mix and a sample-barcoded 5' primer were used in a second PCR of about 7 to 12 cycles. From the 5' RACE reads, TCRdb called clonotypes with MiXCR, one entry per CDR3 protein. The sample consists of roughly 1.9 million distinct CDR3 sequences, approximately 40% of them appearing once. The TCR comes from a human donor in good health. The specimen sequenced was blood. The chain has TRBV20-1 and TRBJ2-3; a weak D match, TRBD1 (5 bases). CDR3 nucleotides: TGCAGTGCCACCTCCCGACAGACCAGCACAGATACGCAGTATTTT. This translates into CSATSRQTSTDTQYF.